This T cell receptor (beta chain) came from a study of blood T cell repertoires in COVID-19. Study context: There were acute and convalescent COVID-19 samples, and they came from the United States, Italy and Spain. T cells, B-cell-depleted T cells, or PBMCs supplied cDNA or gDNA.

Original analysis: Researchers report that nucleated cell counts were estimated from reference gene primer amplification. Only in-frame clones appear in the TCRdb table, and some are missing; sequencing was by immunoSEQ multiplex PCR. V and J calls plus clone size are reproduced from that table; the DNA served to infer D and trimming. The data show around 260,000 clones, 75% to 90% seen once. The receptor was isolated from a young man with active or convalescent COVID-19. Sequenced: peripheral blood.

CDR3 sequence (DNA): TGTGCCAGCAGCTTGGACAGACCGTATCAGCCCCAGCATTTT. It specifies CASSLDRPYQPQHF. The V call is TRBV5-5, the J call TRBJ1-5; D not resolved. Germline V gene data show CDR1 as SGHKS and CDR2 as YYEKEE (reference sequence). V was clipped by 0 bases and J by 5 bases, with 9 bases between them. The CDR3 sequence is 14 residues long.